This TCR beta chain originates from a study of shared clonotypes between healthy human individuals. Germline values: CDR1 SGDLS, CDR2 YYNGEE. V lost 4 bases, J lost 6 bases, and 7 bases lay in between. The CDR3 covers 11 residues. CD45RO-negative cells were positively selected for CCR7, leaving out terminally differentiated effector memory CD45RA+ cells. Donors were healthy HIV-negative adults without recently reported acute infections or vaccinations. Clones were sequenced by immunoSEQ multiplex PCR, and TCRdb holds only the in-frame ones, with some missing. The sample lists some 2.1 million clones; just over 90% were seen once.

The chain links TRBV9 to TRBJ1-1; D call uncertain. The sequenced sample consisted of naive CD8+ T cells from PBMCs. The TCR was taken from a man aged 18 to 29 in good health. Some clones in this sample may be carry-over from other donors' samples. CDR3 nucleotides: TGTGCCAGCAGCAGTGGGGCTGAAGCTTTCTTT. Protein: CASSSGAEAFF.